The 22 T cell receptor beta chains listed next were all sequenced from one sample in a study of shared clonotypes between healthy human individuals. Assay: immunoSEQ multiplex PCR; the TCRdb copy retains only in-frame clones and omits some. The profile covers about 380,000 clones, with roughly 96% appearing a single time and about 0.32% taken by the ten largest. The sample consisted of memory CD8+ T cells sorted from blood. Regarding subset: CD45RO+ cells pooled with CCR7-negative TemRA cells. These receptors were obtained from a man aged 25 to 45 in good health.

The J gene is TRBJ1-1, the V gene TRBV7-9; no clear D. The CDR3 has 18 residues. Germline loops: CDR1 SEHNR, CDR2 FQNEAQ (reference sequence). V was clipped by 2 bases and J by 3 bases, with 22 bases between them. The CDR3 is CASSLWVTPREEDTEAFF. CDR3 DNA: TGTGCCAGCAGCTTATGGGTCACTCCGAGAGAGGAGGACACTGAAGCTTTCTTT.

This clone came up once. The V gene is TRBV5-4, the J gene TRBJ2-1, with 9 nucleotides matching TRBD2. Germline V gene data show CDR1 as SGHNT and CDR2 as YYREEE (reference sequence). Unmatched junction bases numbered 11, after V lost 0 bases and J lost 7 bases. This CDR3 is 17 amino acids long. CDR3 bases: TGTGCCAGCAGCTTGGGAAGTAGCGGGAGTTTTCGGAATGAGCAGTTCTTC. This translates into CASSLGSSGSFRNEQFF.

The chain has TRBV5-6 and TRBJ1-2, with TRBD1 as a possible D gene (6 bases). Germline V CDR1 and CDR2: SGHDT, YYEEEE. This CDR3 contains 14 residues. V was cut by 2 bases and J by 4 bases, with 12 bases left in between. This CDR3 reads CASSLIDRTYGYTF. CDR3 nucleotides: TGTGCCAGCAGCTTAATTGACAGGACCTATGGCTACACCTTC.

The chain joins TRBV4-1 to TRBJ1-5, with unresolved D. The V and J ends lost 2 bases and 2 bases respectively, with 13 bases between them. This CDR3 has 16 amino acids. Germline lookup yields CDR1 MGHRA and CDR2 YSYEKL. The CDR3 region is CASSQSLRVGNQPQHF. The DNA of the CDR3 is TGCGCCAGCAGCCAATCCCTTAGGGTTGGCAATCAGCCCCAGCATTTT.

This clone has a handful of counts. The V call is TRBV28, the J call TRBJ1-3; D unclear. CDR3 length equals 12 residues. Germline values: CDR1 MDHEN, CDR2 SYDVKM. V was shortened by 4 bases and J by 0 bases, with 1 base between the two germline ends. CDR3 sequence: CASSYSGNTIYF. As DNA, the CDR3 is TGTGCCAGCAGTTACTCTGGAAACACCATATATTTT.

This chain links TRBV6-5 with TRBJ1-1; D is unresolved. CDR3 length equals 14 residues. Trimming removed 0 bases from V and 3 bases from J, with 8 bases in between. The V gene's germline CDR1 is MNHEY and CDR2 SVGAGI. The CDR3 DNA sequence: TGTGCCAGCAGTTACTCACCGGGCTACACTGAAGCTTTCTTT. This translates into CASSYSPGYTEAFF.

J is TRBJ2-6 and V is TRBV7-6, with 7 bases matching TRBD1. This CDR3 spans 22 amino acids. Germline CDR1 SGHVS, CDR2 FNYEAQ. V dropped 5 bases and J dropped 0; count of bases not matched to a gene: 22. CDR3 region: CASSPGVDRQGLSSSGANVLTF. In DNA form, the CDR3 reads TGTGCCAGCAGCCCCGGCGTTGATCGACAGGGCCTCTCAAGCTCTGGGGCCAACGTCCTGACTTTC.

The chain employs TRBV6-5 and TRBJ2-7; D perhaps matches TRBD2 (6 bases). The germline gives CDR1 MNHEY, CDR2 SVGAGI. The CDR3 totals 14 residues. The germline V and J ends were trimmed by 4 bases and 0 bases, with 10 bases remaining between them. CDR3: CASSSPGLSYEQYF. CDR3 nucleotides: TGTGCCAGCAGTTCTCCGGGACTCTCCTACGAGCAGTACTTC.

CDR3 bases: TGCGCCAGCAGTGAGGCAACCTTCGATAGTGAGGGACTAGCGGGGTACAATGAGCAGTTCTTC. As protein: CASSEATFDSEGLAGYNEQFF. This chain links TRBV10-2 with TRBJ2-1; 13 nucleotides align to TRBD2. V shed 2 bases and J 4 bases; nucleotides not matched to a gene: 17. Germline values: CDR1 WSHSY, CDR2 SAAADI. The CDR3 has 21 amino acids.

This rearrangement joins TRBV19 to TRBJ2-7, with 11 bases identical to TRBD2. CDR3 length: 17 amino acids. The trim removed 3 bases at V and 2 bases at J, leaving 9 bases unmatched. CDR1 is LNHDA, CDR2 SQIVND, per germline (reference sequence). CDR3 sequence reads: CASSILLAGGRAYEQYF. The CDR3 region has the DNA TGTGCCAGTAGTATCCTTCTAGCGGGAGGCCGAGCCTACGAGCAGTACTTC. Supplemented by reference TRBV19 and TRBJ2-7, the full variable domain reads DGGITQSPKYLFRKEGQNVTLSCEQNLNHDAMYWYRQDPGQGLRLIYYSQIVNDFQKGDIAEGYSVSREKKESFPLTVTSAQKNPTAFYLCASSILLAGGRAYEQYFGPGTRLTVT.

This clone was found a few times. The CDR3 reads CASSTQWGLVNEQFF. CDR3 nucleotides: TGTGCCAGTAGTACCCAATGGGGACTAGTTAATGAGCAGTTCTTC. J is TRBJ2-1 and V is TRBV19; 8 nucleotides align to TRBD2. This CDR3 is 15 amino acids long. J lost 7 bases, V lost 4 bases, and 9 bases had no gene match. Germline assignment: CDR1 LNHDA and CDR2 SQIVND (reference sequence).

The chain combines TRBV7-9 with TRBJ2-3; the D gene is possibly TRBD2 (5 bases). CDR3 length: 16 amino acids. CDR1 is SEHNR, CDR2 FQNEAQ, per germline (reference sequence). V was clipped by 8 bases and J by 4 bases, with 22 bases between them. The CDR3 loop reads CASCPRASSLADTQYF. As DNA, the CDR3 is TGTGCCAGCTGCCCTAGGGCTAGCTCTTTGGCAGATACGCAGTATTTT.

The J gene is TRBJ2-7, the V gene TRBV21-1; the table's TRBD2 call for D was not verified on the DNA. TRBV21-1 is a pseudogene segment. The CDR3 is 15 residues long. The CDR3 sequence is CASEAPGRRPCEQYF. CDR3 coding DNA: TGTGCCAGCGAGGCCCCCGGCAGACGTCCTTGTGAGCAGTACTTC.

The chain links TRBV6-6 to TRBJ2-7, with a possible D match to TRBD2 (5 bases). Germline assignment: CDR1 MNHNY and CDR2 SVGAGI (reference sequence). The germline V and J ends were trimmed by 2 bases and 3 bases, with 8 bases remaining between them. The CDR3 has 13 amino acids. CDR3 in amino acids: CASSYVGVYEQYF. The CDR3 region has the DNA TGTGCCAGCAGTTACGTCGGGGTCTACGAGCAGTACTTC.

This clone has a single count. V gene TRBV28 combines with J gene TRBJ1-2; unclear D gene. CDR3 length: 12 residues. CDR1 is MDHEN and CDR2 is SYDVKM in the germline V gene. Trimming left V 3 bases short and J 5 bases short, with 7 bases between. CDR3 bases: TGTGCCAGCAGTTTTGGGGTTTATGGCTACACCTTC. This gives the protein CASSFGVYGYTF.

The chain links TRBV7-9 to TRBJ1-3, with D unresolved. V shed 7 bases and J shed 0 bases, with 22 bases lying between them. The CDR3 sequence is 18 residues long. CDR1 is SEHNR and CDR2 is FQNEAQ in the germline V gene (reference sequence). The CDR3 region is CASTTSASGLYSGNTIYF. The CDR3 DNA is TGTGCCAGCACTACATCGGCATCGGGTCTTTACTCTGGAAACACCATATATTTT.

V gene TRBV29-1 combines with J gene TRBJ2-1; unclear D gene. Germline V lookup: CDR1 SQVTM, CDR2 ANQGSEA. The CDR3 has 14 amino acids. V was trimmed by 3 bases and J by 4 bases, leaving 13 bases between them. This CDR3 is CSVEEGRQYNEQFF. Written as DNA, the CDR3 is TGCAGCGTTGAGGAAGGGCGGCAATACAATGAGCAGTTCTTC.

The chain uses TRBV2 and TRBJ2-3, with TRBD2 matching 9 bases. CDR3 length equals 15 residues. In germline, CDR1 is SNHLY, CDR2 FYNNEI. J gave up 4 bases and V 3 bases, and 5 bases lay outside the gene matches. This CDR3 is CASSDGGRAPDTQYF. CDR3 DNA: TGTGCCAGCAGTGACGGCGGGAGGGCCCCAGATACGCAGTATTTT.

The rearrangement joins TRBV6-6 to TRBJ1-5; maybe TRBD1 (5 bases). Germline-derived CDR1 and CDR2 are MNHNY and SVGAGI (reference sequence). This CDR3 spans 14 amino acids. With 7 bases removed from V and 4 bases from J, the gap between germline ends came to 14 bases. CDR3 sequence (DNA): TGTGCCAGCACCTACGGGGCAGGGAATCAGCCCCAGCATTTT. It yields the protein CASTYGAGNQPQHF.

The chain is built from TRBV30 and TRBJ1-5; 8 bases fit TRBD1. This CDR3 spans 15 amino acids. V was clipped by 3 bases and J by 0 bases; unmatched bases: 4. Germline V CDR1 and CDR2: GTSNPN, SVGIG (reference sequence). The CDR3: CAWSPGGHSNQPQHF. The CDR3 DNA sequence: TGTGCCTGGAGCCCAGGGGGCCATAGCAATCAGCCCCAGCATTTT.

V gene TRBV7-8 combines with J gene TRBJ1-1; TRBD1 matches 7 bases. Germline values: CDR1 SGHVS, CDR2 FQNEAQ. The CDR3 spans 22 residues. With V trimmed by 5 bases and J by 0 bases, 27 bases remained unmatched. The CDR3 nucleotides are TGTGCCAGCAGCACCCGAGGGGAGTCGTCGACAGGGCGGGGTTGGGTGAACACTGAAGCTTTCTTT. It codes for CASSTRGESSTGRGWVNTEAFF.

The rearrangement joins TRBV10-1 to TRBJ2-1; 7 positions agree with TRBD2. Germline assignment: CDR1 WNHNN and CDR2 SYGVQD (reference sequence). The CDR3 loop spans 13 amino acids. With 4 bases clipped from V and 7 bases from J, the junction kept 4 bases outside the gene matches. DNA for the CDR3: TGCGCCAGCAGTGGCTCCGGGGGGAATGAGCAGTTCTTC. Encoded protein: CASSGSGGNEQFF.